This T cell receptor (beta chain) was recovered during a study of OX40 agonist ivuxolimab in advanced cancers. Whole-study context: As their treatment, patients were administered ivuxolimab, an agonistic anti-OX40 (CD134) antibody. Patients were treated with intravenous ivuxolimab, dosed at 0.01 to 10 mg/kg and infused every 2 weeks. Study conclusions and caveats: The study observed clonal expansion of CD4+ and CD8+ blood T cells by week 6 at 0.1 to 3.0 mg/kg.

CDR1 and CDR2 (germline): MNHNY, SVGAGI (reference sequence). V gave up 4 bases and J gave up 0 bases, with 9 bases separating them. This CDR3 contains 14 residues. By share, this clone ranks as medium-sized. Its antigen remains unidentified. Profiling relied on immunoSEQ multiplex PCR, and the TCRdb table lists in-frame clones only, not all of them. Among roughly 77,000 clones, 65% to 85% were seen once, and the ten largest hold roughly 4.5%. V usage is TRBV6-6 and J usage is TRBJ1-2; D not certain. This specimen was CD4+ or CD8+ T cells sorted from blood, taken in a trial of the OX40 agonist ivuxolimab. The source of this sequence is an adult with an advanced solid tumor such as melanoma, head and neck, liver or kidney cancer. The CDR3 nucleotides are TGTGCCAGCAGTTTCTACCCGGCTAACTATGGCTACACCTTC. This gives the protein CASSFYPANYGYTF.